This TCR beta chain was sequenced during a study of T cells in localized non-small cell lung cancer. Overall study findings and caveats: It was uninvolved adjacent lung that showed the highest T cell clonality, exceeding tumor. Turning up in adjacent lung were a median approximately 60 of the top 100 tumor clones. Prolonged overall survival went with higher T cell density in the blood. Heterogeneity cannot be ruled out, as sequencing used one tumor region only.

V was pared by 0 bases and J by 0 bases, with 0 bases between. Germline CDR1 SGHRS, CDR2 YFSETQ. This CDR3 contains 12 residues. To note about this clone: The antigen is undetermined.

Profiled with immunoSEQ multiplex PCR; TCRdb holds only in-frame clones, not every one. In the table there are roughly 86,000 clones, about 83% of which are singletons. The sequence was collected from a man between 40 and 70 years old with stage I lung adenocarcinoma. The specimen was peripheral blood, collected before any cancer treatment. The rearrangement uses TRBV5-1 and TRBJ2-5; D gene unclear. The CDR3 DNA reads TGCGCCAGCAGCTTGGACCAAGAGACCCAGTACTTC. This gives the protein CASSLDQETQYF.